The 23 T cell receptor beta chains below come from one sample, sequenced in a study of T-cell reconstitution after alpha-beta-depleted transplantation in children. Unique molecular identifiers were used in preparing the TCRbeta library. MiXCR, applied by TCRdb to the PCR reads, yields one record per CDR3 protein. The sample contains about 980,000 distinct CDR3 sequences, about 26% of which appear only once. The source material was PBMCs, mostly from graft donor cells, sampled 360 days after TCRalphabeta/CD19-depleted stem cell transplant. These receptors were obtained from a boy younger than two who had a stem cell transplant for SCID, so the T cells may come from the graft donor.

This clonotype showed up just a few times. The CDR3 spells CSVVFLGRDTQYF. The CDR3 DNA reads TGCAGCGTTGTGTTTTTAGGCAGGGACACGCAGTATTTT. The V gene is TRBV29-1, the J gene TRBJ2-3, with D perhaps assigned TRBD1 or TRBD2 (5 bases each). Trimming took off 4 bases at V and 9 bases at J, with 17 bases between the two ends. The CDR3 is 13 amino acids. The germline gives CDR1 SQVTM, CDR2 ANQGSEA.

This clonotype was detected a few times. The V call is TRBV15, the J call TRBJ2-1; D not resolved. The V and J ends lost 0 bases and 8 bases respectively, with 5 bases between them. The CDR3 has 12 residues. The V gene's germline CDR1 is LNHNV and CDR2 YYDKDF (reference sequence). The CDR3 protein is CATSRDMDEQFF. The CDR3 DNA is TGTGCCACCAGCAGAGATATGGATGAGCAGTTCTTC.

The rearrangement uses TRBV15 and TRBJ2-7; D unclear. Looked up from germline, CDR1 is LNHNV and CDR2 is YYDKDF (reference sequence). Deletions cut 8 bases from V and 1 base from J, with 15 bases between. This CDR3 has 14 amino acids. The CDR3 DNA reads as TGTGCCACCCGGCCTGATGCGCCTTCCTACGAGCAGTACTTC. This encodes CATRPDAPSYEQYF.

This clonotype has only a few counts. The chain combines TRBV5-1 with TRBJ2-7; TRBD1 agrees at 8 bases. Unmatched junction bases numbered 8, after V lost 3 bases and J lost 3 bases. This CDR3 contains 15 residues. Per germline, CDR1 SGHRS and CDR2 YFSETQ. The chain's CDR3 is CASSSGTGIHYEQYF. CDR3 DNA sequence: TGCGCCAGCAGCTCCGGGACAGGTATACACTACGAGCAGTACTTC. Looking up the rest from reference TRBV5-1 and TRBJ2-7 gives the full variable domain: KAGVTQTPRYLIKTRGQQVTLSCSPISGHRSVSWYQQTPGQGLQFLFEYFSETQRNKGNFPGRFSGRQFSNSRSEMNVSTLELGDSALYLCASSSGTGIHYEQYFGPGTRLTVT.

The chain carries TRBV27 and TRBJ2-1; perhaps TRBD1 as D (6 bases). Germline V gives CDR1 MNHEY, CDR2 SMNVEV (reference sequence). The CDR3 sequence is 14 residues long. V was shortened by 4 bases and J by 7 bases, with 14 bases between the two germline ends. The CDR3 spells CASSSGTRGNEQFF. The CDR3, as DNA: TGTGCCAGCAGTTCTGGGACAAGAGGGAATGAGCAGTTCTTC.

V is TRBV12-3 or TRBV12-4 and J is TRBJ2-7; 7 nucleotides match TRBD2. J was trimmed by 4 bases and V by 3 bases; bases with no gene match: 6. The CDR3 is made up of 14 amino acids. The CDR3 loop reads CASSFRGDGYEQYF. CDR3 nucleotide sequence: TGTGCCAGCAGTTTCCGGGGGGACGGGTACGAGCAGTACTTC.

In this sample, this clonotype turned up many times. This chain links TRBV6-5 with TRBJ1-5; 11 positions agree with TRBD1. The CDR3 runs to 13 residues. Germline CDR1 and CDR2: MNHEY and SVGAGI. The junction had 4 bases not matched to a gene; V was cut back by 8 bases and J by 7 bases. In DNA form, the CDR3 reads TGTGCCAGCGGACAGGGGGCGGCGCAGCCCCAGCATTTT. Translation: CASGQGAAQPQHF.

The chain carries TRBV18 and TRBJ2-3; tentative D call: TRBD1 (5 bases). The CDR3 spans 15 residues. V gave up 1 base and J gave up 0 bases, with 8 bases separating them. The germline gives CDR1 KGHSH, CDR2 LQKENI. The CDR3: CASSPRRQSTDTQYF. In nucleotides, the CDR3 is TGTGCCAGCTCACCACGTAGACAGAGCACAGATACGCAGTATTTT.

The CDR3 DNA reads TGTGCCAGCAGTTCCTCTTTGAATCAGCCCCAGCATTTT. Its protein is CASSSSLNQPQHF. The chain employs TRBV7-8 and TRBJ1-5; no clear D gene. The germline V gene encodes CDR1 SGHVS and CDR2 FQNEAQ. This CDR3 has 13 residues. V was cut by 6 bases and J by 4 bases, with 10 bases left in between.

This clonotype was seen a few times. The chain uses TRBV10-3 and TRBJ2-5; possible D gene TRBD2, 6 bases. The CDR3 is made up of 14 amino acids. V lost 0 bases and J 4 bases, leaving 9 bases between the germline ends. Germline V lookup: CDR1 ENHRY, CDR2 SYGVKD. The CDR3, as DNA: TGTGCCATCAGTGAGTCGGAGGGATTAGAGACCCAGTACTTC. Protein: CAISESEGLETQYF.

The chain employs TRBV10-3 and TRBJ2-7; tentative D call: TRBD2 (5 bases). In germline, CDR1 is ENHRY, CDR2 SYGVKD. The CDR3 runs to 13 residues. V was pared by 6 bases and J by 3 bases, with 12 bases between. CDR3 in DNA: TGTGCCATCAGCCCCACGGGAATCTACGAGCAGTACTTC. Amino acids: CAISPTGIYEQYF.

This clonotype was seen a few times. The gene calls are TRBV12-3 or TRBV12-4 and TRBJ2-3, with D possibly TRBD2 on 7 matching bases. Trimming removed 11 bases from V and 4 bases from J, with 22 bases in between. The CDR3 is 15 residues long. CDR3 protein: CASRWGGGSSDTQYF. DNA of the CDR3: TGTGCCTCCCGATGGGGCGGGGGCTCCTCAGATACGCAGTATTTT.

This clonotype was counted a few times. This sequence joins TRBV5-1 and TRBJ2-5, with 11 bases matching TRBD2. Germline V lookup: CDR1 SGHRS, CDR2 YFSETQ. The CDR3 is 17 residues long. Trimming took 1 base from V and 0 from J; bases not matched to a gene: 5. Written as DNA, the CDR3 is TGCGCCAGCAGCTTGTCTGCTAGCGGGGGGTACCAAGAGACCCAGTACTTC. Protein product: CASSLSASGGYQETQYF.

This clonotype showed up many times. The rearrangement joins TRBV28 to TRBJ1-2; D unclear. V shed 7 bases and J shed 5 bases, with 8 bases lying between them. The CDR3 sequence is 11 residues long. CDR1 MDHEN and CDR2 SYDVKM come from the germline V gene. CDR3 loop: CASTQAYGYTF. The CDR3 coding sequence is TGTGCCAGCACCCAGGCTTATGGCTACACCTTC.

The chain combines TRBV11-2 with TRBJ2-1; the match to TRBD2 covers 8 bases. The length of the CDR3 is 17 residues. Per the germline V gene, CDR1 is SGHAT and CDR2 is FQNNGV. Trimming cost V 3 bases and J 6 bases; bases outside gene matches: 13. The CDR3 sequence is CASSFRGAGGPTNEQFF. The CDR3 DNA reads TGTGCCAGCAGCTTTAGGGGGGCGGGGGGCCCCACCAATGAGCAGTTCTTC.

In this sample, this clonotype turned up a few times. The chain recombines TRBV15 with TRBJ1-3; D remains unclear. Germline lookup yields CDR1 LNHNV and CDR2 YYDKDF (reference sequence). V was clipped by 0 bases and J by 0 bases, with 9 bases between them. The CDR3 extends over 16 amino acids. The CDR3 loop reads CATSRDRFTSGNTIYF. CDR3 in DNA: TGTGCCACCAGCAGAGATAGATTTACCTCTGGAAACACCATATATTTT.

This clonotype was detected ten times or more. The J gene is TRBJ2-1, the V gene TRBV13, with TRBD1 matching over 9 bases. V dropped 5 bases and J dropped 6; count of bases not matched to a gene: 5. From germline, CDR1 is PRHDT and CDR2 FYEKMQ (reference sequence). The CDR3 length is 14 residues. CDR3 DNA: TGTGCCAGCAGCGCGGGACAGGGTTTCAATGAGCAGTTCTTC. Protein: CASSAGQGFNEQFF. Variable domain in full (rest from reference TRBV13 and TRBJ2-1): AAGVIQSPRHLIKEKRETATLKCYPIPRHDTVYWYQQGPGQDPQFLISFYEKMQSDKGSIPDRFSAQQFSDYHSELNMSSLELGDSALYFCASSAGQGFNEQFFGPGTRLTVL.

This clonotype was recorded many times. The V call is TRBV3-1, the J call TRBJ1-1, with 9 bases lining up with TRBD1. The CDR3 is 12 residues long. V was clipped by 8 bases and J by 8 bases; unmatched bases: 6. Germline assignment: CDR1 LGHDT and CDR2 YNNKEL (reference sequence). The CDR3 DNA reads TGTGCCAGCTCCTGGACAGGGGCAGAAGCTTTCTTT. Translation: CASSWTGAEAFF.

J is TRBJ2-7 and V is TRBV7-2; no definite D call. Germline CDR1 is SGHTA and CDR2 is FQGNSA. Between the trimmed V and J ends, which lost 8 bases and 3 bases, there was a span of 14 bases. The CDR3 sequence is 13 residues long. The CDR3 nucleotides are TGTGCCAGCGCTCCGGGCTCCATCTACGAGCAGTACTTC. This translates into CASAPGSIYEQYF.

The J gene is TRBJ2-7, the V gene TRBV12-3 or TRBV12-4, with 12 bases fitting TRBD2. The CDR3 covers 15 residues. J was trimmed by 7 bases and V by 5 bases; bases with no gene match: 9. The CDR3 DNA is TGTGCCAGCAGTATCCCTAGCGGGGGGGCAGAAGAGCAGTACTTC. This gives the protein CASSIPSGGAEEQYF.

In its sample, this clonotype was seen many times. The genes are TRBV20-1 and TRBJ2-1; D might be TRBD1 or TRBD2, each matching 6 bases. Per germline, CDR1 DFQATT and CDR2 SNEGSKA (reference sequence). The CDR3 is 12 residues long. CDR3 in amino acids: CSGGGESNEQFF. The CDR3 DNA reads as TGCAGCGGGGGCGGGGAGAGCAATGAGCAGTTCTTC.

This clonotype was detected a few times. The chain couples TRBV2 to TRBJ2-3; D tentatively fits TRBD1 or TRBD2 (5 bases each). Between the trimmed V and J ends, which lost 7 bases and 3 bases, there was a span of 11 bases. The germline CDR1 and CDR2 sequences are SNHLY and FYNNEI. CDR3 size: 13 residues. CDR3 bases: TGTGCCAGCAACAGGTGGGGGACAGATACGCAGTATTTT. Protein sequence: CASNRWGTDTQYF.

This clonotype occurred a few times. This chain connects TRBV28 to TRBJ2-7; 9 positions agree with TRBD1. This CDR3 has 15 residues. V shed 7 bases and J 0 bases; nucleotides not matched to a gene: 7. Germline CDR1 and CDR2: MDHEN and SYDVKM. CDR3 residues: CASIPGTGSSYEQYF. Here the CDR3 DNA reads TGTGCCAGCATTCCCGGGACAGGGTCCTCCTACGAGCAGTACTTC. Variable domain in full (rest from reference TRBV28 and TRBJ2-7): DVKVTQSSRYLVKRTGEKVFLECVQDMDHENMFWYRQDPGLGLRLIYFSYDVKMKEKGDIPEGYSVSREKKERFSLILESASTNQTSMYLCASIPGTGSSYEQYFGPGTRLTVT.